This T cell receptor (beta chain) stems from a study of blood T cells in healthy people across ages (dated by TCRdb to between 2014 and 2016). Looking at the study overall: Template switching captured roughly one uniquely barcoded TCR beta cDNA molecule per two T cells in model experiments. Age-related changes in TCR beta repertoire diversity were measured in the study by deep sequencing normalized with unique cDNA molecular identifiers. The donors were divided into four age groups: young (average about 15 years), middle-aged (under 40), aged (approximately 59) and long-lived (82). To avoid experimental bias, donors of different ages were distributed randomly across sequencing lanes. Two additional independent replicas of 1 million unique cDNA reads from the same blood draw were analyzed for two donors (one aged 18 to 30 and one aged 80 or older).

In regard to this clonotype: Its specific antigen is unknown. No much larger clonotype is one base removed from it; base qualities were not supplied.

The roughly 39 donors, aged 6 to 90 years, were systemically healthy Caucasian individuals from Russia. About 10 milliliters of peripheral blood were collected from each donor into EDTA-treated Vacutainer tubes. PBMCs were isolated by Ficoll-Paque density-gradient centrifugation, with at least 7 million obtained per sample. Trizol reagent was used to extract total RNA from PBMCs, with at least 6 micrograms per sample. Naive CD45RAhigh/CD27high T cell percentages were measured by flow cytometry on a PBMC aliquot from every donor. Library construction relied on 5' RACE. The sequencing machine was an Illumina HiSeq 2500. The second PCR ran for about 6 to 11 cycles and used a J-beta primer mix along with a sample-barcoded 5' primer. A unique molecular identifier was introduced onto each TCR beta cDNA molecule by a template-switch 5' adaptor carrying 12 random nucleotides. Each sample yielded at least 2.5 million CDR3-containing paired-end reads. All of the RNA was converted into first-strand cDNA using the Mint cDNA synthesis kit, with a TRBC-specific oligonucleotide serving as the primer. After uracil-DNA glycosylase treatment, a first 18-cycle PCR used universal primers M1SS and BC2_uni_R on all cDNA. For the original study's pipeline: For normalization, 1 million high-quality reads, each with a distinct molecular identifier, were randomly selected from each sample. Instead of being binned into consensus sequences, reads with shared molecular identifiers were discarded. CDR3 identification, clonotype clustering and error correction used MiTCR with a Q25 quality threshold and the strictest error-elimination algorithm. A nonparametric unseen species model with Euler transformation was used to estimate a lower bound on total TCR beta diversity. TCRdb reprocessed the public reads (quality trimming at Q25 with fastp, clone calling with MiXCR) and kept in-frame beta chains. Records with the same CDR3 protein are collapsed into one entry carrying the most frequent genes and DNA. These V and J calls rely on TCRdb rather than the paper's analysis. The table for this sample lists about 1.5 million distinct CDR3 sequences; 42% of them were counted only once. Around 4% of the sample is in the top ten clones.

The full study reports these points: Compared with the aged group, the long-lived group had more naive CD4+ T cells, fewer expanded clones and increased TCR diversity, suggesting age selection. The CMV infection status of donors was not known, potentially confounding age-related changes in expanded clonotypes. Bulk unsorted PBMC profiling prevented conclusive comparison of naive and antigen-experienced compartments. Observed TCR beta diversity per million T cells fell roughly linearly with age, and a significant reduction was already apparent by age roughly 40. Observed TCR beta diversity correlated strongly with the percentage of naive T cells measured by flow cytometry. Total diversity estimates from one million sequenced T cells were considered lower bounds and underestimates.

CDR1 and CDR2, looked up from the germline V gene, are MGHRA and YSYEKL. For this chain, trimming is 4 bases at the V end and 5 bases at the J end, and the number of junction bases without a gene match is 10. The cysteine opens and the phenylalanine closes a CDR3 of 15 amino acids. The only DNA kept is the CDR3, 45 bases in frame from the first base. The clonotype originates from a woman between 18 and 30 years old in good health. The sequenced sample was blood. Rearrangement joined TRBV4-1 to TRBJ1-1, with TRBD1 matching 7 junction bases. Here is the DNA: TGCGCCAGCAGCCCACGGACAGGTTGGGAGACTGAAGCTTTCTTT. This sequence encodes CASSPRTGWETEAFF.